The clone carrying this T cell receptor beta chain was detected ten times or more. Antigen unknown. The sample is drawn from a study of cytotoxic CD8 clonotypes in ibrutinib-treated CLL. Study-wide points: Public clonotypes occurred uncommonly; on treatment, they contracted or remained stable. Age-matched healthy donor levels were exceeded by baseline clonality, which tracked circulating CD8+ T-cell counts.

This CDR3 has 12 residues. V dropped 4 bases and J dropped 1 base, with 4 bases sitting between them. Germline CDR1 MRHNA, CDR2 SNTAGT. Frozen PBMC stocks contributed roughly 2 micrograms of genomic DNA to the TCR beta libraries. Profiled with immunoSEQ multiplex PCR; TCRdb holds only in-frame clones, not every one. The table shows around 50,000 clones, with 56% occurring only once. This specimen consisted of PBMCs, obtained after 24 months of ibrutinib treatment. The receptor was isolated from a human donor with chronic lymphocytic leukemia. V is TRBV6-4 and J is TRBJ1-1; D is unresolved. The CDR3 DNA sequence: TGTGCCAGCAGTGTAGGGAACACTGAAGCTTTCTTT. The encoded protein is CASSVGNTEAFF.